Given below is one T cell receptor (beta chain) in context. A second PCR, run for about 6 to 11 cycles, used a sample-barcoded 5' primer plus a J-beta primer mix. Each CDR3 protein is one row after TCRdb ran MiXCR on the 5' RACE reads. Counted here are some 640,000 distinct CDR3 sequences, about 30% occurring once; the ten biggest clones make up 15% to 19%. Trimming cost V 1 base and J 8 bases, with 10 bases left between them. Germline loops: CDR1 SGHDT, CDR2 YYEEEE. This CDR3 comprises 14 residues. This specimen belongs to a study of blood T cells in healthy people across ages. Around 10 milliliters was the volume of peripheral blood drawn from each donor.

This sequence was found in a woman of 80 years or more in good health. The J gene is TRBJ1-6, the V gene TRBV5-6, with D unclear. Specimen: blood. Written as DNA, the CDR3 is TGTGCCAGCAGCTTGTTAGAACCCGATTCACCCCTCCACTTT. Amino acid sequence: CASSLLEPDSPLHF. The variable domain in full, completed from reference TRBV5-6 and TRBJ1-6, reads DAGVTQSPTHLIKTRGQQVTLRCSPKSGHDTVSWYQQALGQGPQFIFQYYEEEERQRGNFPDRFSGHQFPNYSSELNVNALLLGDSALYLCASSLLEPDSPLHFGNGTRLTVT.